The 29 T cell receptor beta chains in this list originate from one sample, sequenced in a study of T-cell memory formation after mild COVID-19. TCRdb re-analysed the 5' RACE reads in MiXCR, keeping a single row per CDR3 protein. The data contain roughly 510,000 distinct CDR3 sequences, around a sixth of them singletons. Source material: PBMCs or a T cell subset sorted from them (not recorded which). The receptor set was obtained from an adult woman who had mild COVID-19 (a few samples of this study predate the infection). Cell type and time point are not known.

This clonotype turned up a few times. The CDR3 DNA sequence: TGTGCCAGCAGCTTAGGATCCCCGGGAGTGGAGACCCAGTACTTC. Its protein product is CASSLGSPGVETQYF. The V gene is TRBV11-2, the J gene TRBJ2-5, with D possibly being TRBD2 (6 bases). This CDR3 contains 15 residues. Trimming took 1 base from V and 5 from J, leaving 14 bases between them. CDR1 and CDR2 from the germline V gene are SGHAT and FQNNGV.

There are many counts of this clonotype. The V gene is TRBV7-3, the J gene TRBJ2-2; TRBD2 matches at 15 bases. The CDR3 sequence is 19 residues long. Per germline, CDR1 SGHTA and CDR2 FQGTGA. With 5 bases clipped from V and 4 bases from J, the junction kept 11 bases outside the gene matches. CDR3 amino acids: CASSAGTSGRRLGTGELFF. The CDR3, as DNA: TGTGCCAGCAGCGCCGGGACTAGCGGGAGGAGATTGGGCACCGGGGAGCTGTTTTTT.

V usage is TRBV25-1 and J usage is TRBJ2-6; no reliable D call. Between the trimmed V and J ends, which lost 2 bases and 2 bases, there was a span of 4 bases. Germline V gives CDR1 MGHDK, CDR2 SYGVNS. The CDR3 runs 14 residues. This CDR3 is CASSESAGANVLTF. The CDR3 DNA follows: TGTGCCAGCAGTGAAAGTGCTGGGGCCAACGTCCTGACTTTC.

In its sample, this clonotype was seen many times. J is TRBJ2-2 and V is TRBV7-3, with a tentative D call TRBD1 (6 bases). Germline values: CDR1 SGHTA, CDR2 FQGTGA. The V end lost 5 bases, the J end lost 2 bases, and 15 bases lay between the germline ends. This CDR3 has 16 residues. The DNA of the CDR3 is TGTGCCAGCAGCCCACCCGGACAGCTAAACACCGGGGAGCTGTTTTTT. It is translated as CASSPPGQLNTGELFF.

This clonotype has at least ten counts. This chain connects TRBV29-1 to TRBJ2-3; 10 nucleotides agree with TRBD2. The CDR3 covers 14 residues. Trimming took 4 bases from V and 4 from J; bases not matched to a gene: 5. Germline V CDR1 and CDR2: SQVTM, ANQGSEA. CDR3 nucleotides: TGCAGCGTTGGAACTAGCGGGAATGCAGATACGCAGTATTTT. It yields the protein CSVGTSGNADTQYF.

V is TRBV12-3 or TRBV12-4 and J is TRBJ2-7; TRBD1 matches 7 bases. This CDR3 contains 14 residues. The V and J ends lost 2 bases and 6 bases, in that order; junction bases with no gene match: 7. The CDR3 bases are TGTGCCAGCAGTTTAACCCCGACAGGGAGCGAGCAGTACTTC. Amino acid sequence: CASSLTPTGSEQYF.

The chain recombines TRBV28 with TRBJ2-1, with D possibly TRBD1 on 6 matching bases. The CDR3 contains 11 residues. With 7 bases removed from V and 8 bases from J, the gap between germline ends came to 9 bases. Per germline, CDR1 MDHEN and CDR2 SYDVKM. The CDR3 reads CASNRADEQFF. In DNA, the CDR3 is TGTGCCAGCAACAGGGCCGATGAGCAGTTCTTC.

In DNA form, the CDR3 reads TGTGCCAGCTCACCCGGCGGACCCCAGACATACTACGAGCAGTACTTC. This gives the protein CASSPGGPQTYYEQYF. The chain couples TRBV18 to TRBJ2-7; D gene unclear. Germline V gene lookup returns CDR1 KGHSH and CDR2 LQKENI. Trimming left V 3 bases short and J 3 bases short, with 18 bases between. CDR3 size: 16 residues.

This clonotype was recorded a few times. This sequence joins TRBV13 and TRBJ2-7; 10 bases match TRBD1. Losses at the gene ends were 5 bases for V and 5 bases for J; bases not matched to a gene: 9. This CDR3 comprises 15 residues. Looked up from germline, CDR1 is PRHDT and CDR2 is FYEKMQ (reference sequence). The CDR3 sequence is CASSLQRTGGDEQYF. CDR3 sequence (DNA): TGTGCCAGCAGCCTACAGCGGACAGGGGGGGACGAGCAGTACTTC.

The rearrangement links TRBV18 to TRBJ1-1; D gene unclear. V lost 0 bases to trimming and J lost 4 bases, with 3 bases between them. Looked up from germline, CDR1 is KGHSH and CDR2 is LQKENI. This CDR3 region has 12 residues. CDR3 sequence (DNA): TGTGCCAGCTCACCACCGTTCACTGAAGCTTTCTTT. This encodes CASSPPFTEAFF.

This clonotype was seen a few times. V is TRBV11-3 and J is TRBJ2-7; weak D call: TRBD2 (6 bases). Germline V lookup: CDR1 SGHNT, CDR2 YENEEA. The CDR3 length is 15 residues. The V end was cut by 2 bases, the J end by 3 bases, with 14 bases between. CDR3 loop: CASSLHRVADYEQYF. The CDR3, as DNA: TGTGCCAGCAGCTTACATAGGGTAGCGGACTACGAGCAGTACTTC.

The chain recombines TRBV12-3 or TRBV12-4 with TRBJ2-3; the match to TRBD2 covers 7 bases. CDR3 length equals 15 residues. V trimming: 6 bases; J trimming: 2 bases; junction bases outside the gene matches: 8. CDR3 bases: TGTGCCAGCAGCCCCAGCGGGGCCTTCACAGATACGCAGTATTTT. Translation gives CASSPSGAFTDTQYF.

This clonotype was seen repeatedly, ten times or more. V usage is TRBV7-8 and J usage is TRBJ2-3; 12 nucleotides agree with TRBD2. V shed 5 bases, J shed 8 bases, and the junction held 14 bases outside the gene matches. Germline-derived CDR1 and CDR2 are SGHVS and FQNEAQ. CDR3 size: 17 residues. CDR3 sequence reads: CASSPNTLAGGSGTQYF. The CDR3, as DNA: TGTGCCAGCAGCCCGAACACTCTAGCGGGGGGGTCAGGTACGCAGTATTTT.

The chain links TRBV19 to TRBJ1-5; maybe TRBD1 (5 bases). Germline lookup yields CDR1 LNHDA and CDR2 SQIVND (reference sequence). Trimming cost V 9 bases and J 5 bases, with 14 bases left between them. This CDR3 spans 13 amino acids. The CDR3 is CASSWGGHQPQHF. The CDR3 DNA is TGTGCCAGCTCATGGGGCGGTCATCAGCCCCAGCATTTT.

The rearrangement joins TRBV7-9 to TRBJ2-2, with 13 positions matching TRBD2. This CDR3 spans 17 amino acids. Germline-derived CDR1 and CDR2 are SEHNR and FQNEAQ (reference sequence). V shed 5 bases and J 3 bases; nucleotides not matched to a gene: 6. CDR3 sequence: CASSRTSGSSYTGELFF. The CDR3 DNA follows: TGTGCCAGCAGCCGGACTAGCGGGAGCTCGTACACCGGGGAGCTGTTTTTT.

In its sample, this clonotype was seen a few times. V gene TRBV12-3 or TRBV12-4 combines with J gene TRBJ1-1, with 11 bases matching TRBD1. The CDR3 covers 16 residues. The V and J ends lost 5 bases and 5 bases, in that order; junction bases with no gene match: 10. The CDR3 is CASSPGQGGLGTEAFF. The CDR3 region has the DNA TGTGCCAGCAGTCCGGGACAGGGGGGTTTAGGGACTGAAGCTTTCTTT.

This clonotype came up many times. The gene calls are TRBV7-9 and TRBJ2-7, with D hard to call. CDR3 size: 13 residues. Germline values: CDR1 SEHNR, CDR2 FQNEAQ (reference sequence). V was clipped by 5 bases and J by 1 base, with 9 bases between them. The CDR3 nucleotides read TGTGCCAGCAGCCTACCCTCGTCCTACGAGCAGTACTTC. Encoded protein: CASSLPSSYEQYF. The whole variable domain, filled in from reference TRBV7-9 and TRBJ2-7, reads DTGVSQNPRHKITKRGQNVTFRCDPISEHNRLYWYRQTLGQGPEFLTYFQNEAQLEKSRLLSDRFSAERPKGSFSTLEIQRTEQGDSAMYLCASSLPSSYEQYFGPGTRLTVT.

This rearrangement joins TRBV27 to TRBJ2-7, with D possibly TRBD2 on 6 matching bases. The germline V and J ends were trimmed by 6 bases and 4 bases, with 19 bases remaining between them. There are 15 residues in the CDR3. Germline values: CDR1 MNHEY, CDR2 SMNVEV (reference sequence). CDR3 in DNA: TGTGCCAGCAGCCGCGACGGCGCTGGGAGGTACGAGCAGTACTTC. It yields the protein CASSRDGAGRYEQYF.

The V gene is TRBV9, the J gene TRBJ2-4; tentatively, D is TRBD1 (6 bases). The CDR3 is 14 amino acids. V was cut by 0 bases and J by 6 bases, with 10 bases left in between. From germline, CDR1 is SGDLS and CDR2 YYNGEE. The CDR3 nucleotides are TGTGCCAGCAGCGTAGGCGGCAGGGGAAACATTCAGTACTTC. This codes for CASSVGGRGNIQYF.

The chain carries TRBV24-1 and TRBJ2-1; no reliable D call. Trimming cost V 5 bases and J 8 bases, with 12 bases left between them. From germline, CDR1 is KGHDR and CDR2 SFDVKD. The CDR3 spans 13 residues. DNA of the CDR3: TGTGCCACCAGTGCGTTGGGTGGGCATGAGCAGTTCTTC. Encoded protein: CATSALGGHEQFF.

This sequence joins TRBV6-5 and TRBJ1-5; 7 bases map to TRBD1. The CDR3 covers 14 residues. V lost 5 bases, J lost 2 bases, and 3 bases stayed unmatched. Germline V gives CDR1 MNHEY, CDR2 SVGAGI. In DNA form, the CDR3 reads TGTGCCAGCAGTATTGACAGGGGCAATCAGCCCCAGCATTTT. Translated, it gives CASSIDRGNQPQHF.

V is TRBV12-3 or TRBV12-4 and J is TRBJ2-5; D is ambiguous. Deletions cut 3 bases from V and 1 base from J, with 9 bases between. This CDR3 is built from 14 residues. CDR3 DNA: TGTGCCAGCAGTTTGATAAACCTCCAAGAGACCCAGTACTTC. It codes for CASSLINLQETQYF.

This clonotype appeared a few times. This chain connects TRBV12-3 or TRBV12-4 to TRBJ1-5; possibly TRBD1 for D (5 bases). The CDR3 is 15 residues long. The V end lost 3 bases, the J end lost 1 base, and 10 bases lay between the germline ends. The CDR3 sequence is CASSFVDRSNQPQHF. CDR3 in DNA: TGTGCCAGCAGTTTCGTCGACAGAAGCAATCAGCCCCAGCATTTT.

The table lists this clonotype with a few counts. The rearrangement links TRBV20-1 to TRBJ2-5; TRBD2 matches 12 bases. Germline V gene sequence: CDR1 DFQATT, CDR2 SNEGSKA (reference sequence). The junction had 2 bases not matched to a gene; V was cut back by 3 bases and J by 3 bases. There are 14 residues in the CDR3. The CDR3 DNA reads TGCAGTGCTAGTGGACTAGCGGGGAAAGAGACCCAGTACTTC. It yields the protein CSASGLAGKETQYF.

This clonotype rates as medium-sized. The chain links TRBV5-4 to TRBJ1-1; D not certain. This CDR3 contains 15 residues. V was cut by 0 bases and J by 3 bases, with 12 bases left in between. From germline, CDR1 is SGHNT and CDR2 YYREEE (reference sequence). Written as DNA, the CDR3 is TGTGCCAGCAGCTTGGAAAAGGCCTTTGACACTGAAGCTTTCTTT. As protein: CASSLEKAFDTEAFF.

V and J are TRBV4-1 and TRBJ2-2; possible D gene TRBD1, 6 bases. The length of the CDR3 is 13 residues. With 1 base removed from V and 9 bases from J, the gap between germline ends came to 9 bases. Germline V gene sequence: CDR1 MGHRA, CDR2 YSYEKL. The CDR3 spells CASSQGQAWELFF. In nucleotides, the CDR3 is TGCGCCAGCAGCCAAGGACAGGCGTGGGAGCTGTTTTTT.

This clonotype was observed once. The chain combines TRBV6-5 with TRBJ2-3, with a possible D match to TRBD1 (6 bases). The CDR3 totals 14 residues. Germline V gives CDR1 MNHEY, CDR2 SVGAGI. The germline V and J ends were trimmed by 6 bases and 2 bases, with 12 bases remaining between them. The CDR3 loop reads CASRRGQTTDTQYF. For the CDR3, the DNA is TGTGCCAGCAGGCGTGGACAGACCACAGATACGCAGTATTTT.

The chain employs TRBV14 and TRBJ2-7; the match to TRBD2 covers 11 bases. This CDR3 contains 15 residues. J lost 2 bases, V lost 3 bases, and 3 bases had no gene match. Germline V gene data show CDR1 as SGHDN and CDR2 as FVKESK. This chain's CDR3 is CASSHKLAGAYEQYF. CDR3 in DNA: TGTGCCAGCAGCCATAAACTAGCGGGGGCCTACGAGCAGTACTTC.

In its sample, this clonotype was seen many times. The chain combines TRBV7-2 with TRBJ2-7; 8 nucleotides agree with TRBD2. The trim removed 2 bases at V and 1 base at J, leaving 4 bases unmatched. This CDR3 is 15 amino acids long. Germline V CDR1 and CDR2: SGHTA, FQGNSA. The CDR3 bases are TGTGCCAGCAGCTTATACAGCGGGGGATCCTACGAGCAGTACTTC. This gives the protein CASSLYSGGSYEQYF.